Presented here are 8 T cell receptor beta chains from one specimen sequenced in a study of T cells in localized non-small cell lung cancer. The data were produced by immunoSEQ multiplex PCR, yet TCRdb's version contains in-frame clones alone and is incomplete. The table has approximately 140,000 clones, about 89% seen once. Sequenced material: peripheral blood, taken before any cancer treatment. Receptors originate from a female donor aged 60 or older with stage I lung adenocarcinoma.

The CDR3 loop reads CASNQGTNYGYTF. The CDR3, as DNA: TGTGCCAGCAACCAGGGTACTAACTATGGCTACACCTTC. The V gene is TRBV2, the J gene TRBJ1-2; possible D gene TRBD1, 5 bases. Germline V gene data show CDR1 as SNHLY and CDR2 as FYNNEI. Trimming cost V 7 bases and J 0 bases, with 9 bases left between them. CDR3 size: 13 residues.

V gene TRBV4-2 combines with J gene TRBJ2-1; D is unclear. Per the germline V gene, CDR1 is LGHNA and CDR2 is YNFKEQ. The CDR3 is 17 amino acids. The V and J ends lost 1 base and 4 bases respectively, with 17 bases between them. CDR3 protein: CASSQGFPGRDYNEQFF. The CDR3 DNA sequence: TGTGCCAGCAGCCAAGGCTTTCCGGGTCGCGATTACAATGAGCAGTTCTTC.

The chain is built from TRBV6-1 and TRBJ2-7; a weak D match, TRBD1 (5 bases). The CDR3 length is 13 residues. Germline V lookup: CDR1 MNHNS, CDR2 SASEGT. Deletions cut 2 bases from V and 4 bases from J, with 9 bases between. The CDR3: CASSENRYYEQYF. CDR3 bases: TGTGCCAGCAGTGAAAACAGGTATTACGAGCAGTACTTC.

The chain is built from TRBV11-2 and TRBJ2-1, with D uncertain. CDR3 length: 10 residues. V was shortened by 6 bases and J by 8 bases, with 5 bases between the two germline ends. Germline CDR1 is SGHAT and CDR2 is FQNNGV. The CDR3 bases are TGTGCCAGCAGTCGGGATGAGCAGTTCTTC. It is translated as CASSRDEQFF.

The chain is built from TRBV5-8 and TRBJ2-2; D is unresolved. Germline V CDR1 and CDR2: SGHTS, YDEGEE. There are 16 residues in the CDR3. V lost 7 bases, J lost 4 bases, and 20 bases lay in between. DNA of the CDR3: TGTGCCAGCTTTCTTCGGCTTATCTCAGGCACCGGGGAGCTGTTTTTT. Its translation: CASFLRLISGTGELFF.

The CDR3 coding sequence is TGTGCCAGCAGCAAGACTATTGAGGGGGCGACGAATGAGCAGTTCTTC. It yields the protein CASSKTIEGATNEQFF. The chain links TRBV11-3 to TRBJ2-1; 7 bases agree with TRBD1. Trimming removed 5 bases from V and 7 bases from J; junction bases left unmatched: 14. CDR3 length equals 16 residues. CDR1 is SGHNT, CDR2 YENEEA, per germline.

The V call is TRBV7-9, the J call TRBJ1-2; D is ambiguous. V was clipped by 2 bases and J by 8 bases, with 15 bases between them. CDR3 size: 14 residues. CDR1 is SEHNR and CDR2 is FQNEAQ in the germline V gene (reference sequence). The CDR3 bases are TGTGCCAGCAGCTTAAACAGCCCTCAGAGAGGCTACACCTTC. It yields the protein CASSLNSPQRGYTF.

The V and J genes are TRBV28 and TRBJ2-7, with TRBD2 identical over 13 bases. With 6 bases clipped from V and 4 bases from J, the junction kept 6 bases outside the gene matches. Germline V gene data show CDR1 as MDHEN and CDR2 as SYDVKM. This CDR3 comprises 15 residues. CDR3 residues: CASRWTSGGIYEQYF. The CDR3 nucleotides are TGTGCCAGCAGATGGACTAGCGGGGGAATATACGAGCAGTACTTC.